This T cell receptor (beta chain) is from a study of memory CD4+ T cells and cytomegalovirus serostatus. Study at large: This sample comes from healthy Belgian adults, roughly 9 CMV seropositive, approximately 23 seronegative. Study-wide findings and caveats: Suggested: most of the CMV-linked TCR signature lies in CD4+ memory cells.

This CDR3 comprises 15 residues. The V segment lost 1 base and the J segment 2 bases; nucleotides outside the gene matches: 0. Germline values: CDR1 SGHTA, CDR2 FQGNSA. Assay used: immunoSEQ multiplex PCR; TCRdb lists only in-frame clones, some missing. Among tens of thousands of clones listed, 60% to 80% were seen once. Single viable CD3+CD4+CD8-CD45RO+ cells were sorted as the memory CD4+ T cells. Total CD4+ T cells were enriched by CD4 positive selection. Notes on this clone: Its matching antigen is unknown.

The sample consisted of memory CD4+ T cells from blood. J is TRBJ1-5 and V is TRBV7-2; 9 bases line up with TRBD1. The TCR sequence derives from an adult in good health and CMV-seronegative. CDR3 residues: CASSLGTGGNQPQHF. The CDR3 bases are TGTGCCAGCAGCTTAGGGACAGGGGGCAATCAGCCCCAGCATTTT.